This T cell receptor beta chain emerged from a study of shared clonotypes between healthy human individuals. General study findings and limits: Roughly 5% of naive CD4 clonotypes were common to a few donors.

The CDR3 covers 14 residues. V was trimmed by 3 bases and J by 0 bases, leaving 6 bases between them. Looked up from germline, CDR1 is WNHNN and CDR2 is SYGVQD (reference sequence). Several immunoSEQ plates received, in even portions, the genomic DNA of each subset. Data came from immunoSEQ multiplex PCR; TCRdb stores just in-frame clones and leaves some out. The data contain roughly 1,500,000 clones, about 98% of them singletons. With respect to this clone: What it recognizes is unknown.

This TCR came from a man aged 30-40 years in good health. Sequences were obtained from naive CD4+ T cells sorted from blood. Subset specified: CD45RA+ positively selected. This sequence joins TRBV10-1 and TRBJ2-4, with a weak D call TRBD1 (5 bases). The CDR3: CASSERGAKNIQYF. CDR3 nucleotides: TGCGCCAGCAGTGAAAGGGGAGCCAAAAACATTCAGTACTTC.